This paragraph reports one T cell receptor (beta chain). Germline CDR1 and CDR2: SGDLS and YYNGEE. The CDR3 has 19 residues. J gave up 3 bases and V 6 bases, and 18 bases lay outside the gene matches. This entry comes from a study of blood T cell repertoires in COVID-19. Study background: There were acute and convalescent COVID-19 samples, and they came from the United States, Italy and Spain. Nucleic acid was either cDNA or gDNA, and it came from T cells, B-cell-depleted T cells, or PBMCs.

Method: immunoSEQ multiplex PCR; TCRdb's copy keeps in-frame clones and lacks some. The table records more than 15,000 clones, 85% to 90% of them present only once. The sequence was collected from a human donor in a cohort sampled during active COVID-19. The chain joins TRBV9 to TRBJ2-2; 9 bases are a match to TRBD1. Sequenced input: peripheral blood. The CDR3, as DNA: TGTGCCAGCAACGCACCCAAGGGACAGGGTCTTTTGGACACCGGGGAGCTGTTTTTT. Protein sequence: CASNAPKGQGLLDTGELFF.